Shown below are 21 T cell receptor beta chains from a single sample sequenced in a study of blood T cell repertoires in COVID-19. TCRdb keeps only in-frame clones here, not all; method: immunoSEQ multiplex PCR. The sample lists approximately 300,000 clones, 80% to 90% occurring once. Specimen: peripheral blood. Every receptor here comes from a woman aged 50 to 60 with acute or convalescent COVID-19.

The chain links TRBV5-4 to TRBJ1-1; D is uncertain. This CDR3 has 12 amino acids. Per germline, CDR1 SGHNT and CDR2 YYREEE (reference sequence). V lost 0 bases to trimming and J lost 11 bases, with 11 bases between them. In nucleotides, the CDR3 is TGTGCCAGCAGCTTGGACTCTACGGAGGCTTTCTTT. This codes for CASSLDSTEAFF.

This sequence joins TRBV5-1 and TRBJ2-3; 8 bases map to TRBD1. Germline V lookup: CDR1 SGHRS, CDR2 YFSETQ. CDR3 size: 16 residues. Trimming took 4 bases from V and 2 from J; bases not matched to a gene: 9. CDR3 protein: CASSQLTGAPTDTQYF. For the CDR3, the DNA is TGCGCCAGCAGCCAACTGACAGGGGCACCCACAGATACGCAGTATTTT. Using reference TRBV5-1 and TRBJ2-3 for the parts outside the CDR3, the full variable domain is KAGVTQTPRYLIKTRGQQVTLSCSPISGHRSVSWYQQTPGQGLQFLFEYFSETQRNKGNFPGRFSGRQFSNSRSEMNVSTLELGDSALYLCASSQLTGAPTDTQYFGPGTRLTVL.

The chain links TRBV11-2 to TRBJ1-2, with 10 positions matching TRBD1. Germline V gene lookup returns CDR1 SGHAT and CDR2 FQNNGV. V lost 2 bases to trimming and J lost 6 bases; unmatched junction nucleotides: 12. The CDR3 extends over 17 amino acids. The CDR3 DNA reads TGTGCCAGCAGCTTACCGCGAATGACCGGGACAGGGGATGGCTACACCTTC. Amino acid sequence: CASSLPRMTGTGDGYTF.

The rearrangement uses TRBV5-1 and TRBJ2-1; perhaps TRBD2 as D (5 bases). CDR3 size: 14 residues. V lost 0 bases and J 5 bases, leaving 9 bases between the germline ends. The germline V gene has CDR1 SGHRS and CDR2 YFSETQ. For the CDR3, the DNA is TGCGCCAGCAGCTTGGTTATGCGGGACAATGAGCAGTTCTTC. It is translated as CASSLVMRDNEQFF.

This chain uses TRBV3-1 (or the pseudogene TRBV3-2) with TRBJ2-7; perhaps TRBD2 as D (6 bases). V lost 5 bases, J lost 4 bases, and 12 bases lay in between. CDR3 size: 13 residues. Germline V gene data show CDR1 as LGHDT and CDR2 as YNNKEL (reference sequence). The CDR3 protein is CASSNDGGYEQYV. The CDR3 DNA follows: TGTGCCAGCAGCAACGACGGGGGATACGAGCAGTACGTC.

The genes are TRBV18 and TRBJ1-6; 8 nucleotides line up with TRBD1. Germline CDR1 reads KGHSH; CDR2 reads LQKENI. Trimming took 5 bases from V and 10 from J; bases not matched to a gene: 4. The CDR3 spans 13 residues. CDR3 in DNA: TGTGCCAGCTCATCCAGGGGGCAATCACCCCTCCACTTT. Protein product: CASSSRGQSPLHF. Looking up the rest from reference TRBV18 and TRBJ1-6 gives the full variable domain: NAGVMQNPRHLVRRRGQEARLRCSPMKGHSHVYWYRQLPEEGLKFMVYLQKENIIDESGMPKERFSAEFPKEGPSILRIQQVVRGDSAAYFCASSSRGQSPLHFGNGTRLTVT.

This clone was found once. The chain uses TRBV28 and TRBJ1-5; 7 bases line up with TRBD1. V was clipped by 7 bases and J by 0 bases; unmatched bases: 9. There are 16 residues in the CDR3. Per germline, CDR1 MDHEN and CDR2 SYDVKM. The CDR3 loop is CASTNPAGGSNQPQHF. DNA of the CDR3: TGTGCCAGCACTAACCCCGCAGGGGGTAGCAATCAGCCCCAGCATTTT.

The gene calls are TRBV27 and TRBJ2-7; 8 nucleotides line up with TRBD1. This CDR3 comprises 14 residues. With V trimmed by 5 bases and J by 6 bases, 9 bases remained unmatched. Germline assignment: CDR1 MNHEY and CDR2 SMNVEV (reference sequence). The CDR3, as DNA: TGTGCCAGCAGTGTGGGCTGGACAGGGCGCGAGCAGTACTTC. This codes for CASSVGWTGREQYF.

The chain links TRBV7-8 to TRBJ2-1; D possibly corresponds to TRBD2 (5 bases). V lost 5 bases and J lost 0, with 14 bases in between. CDR1 is SGHVS, CDR2 FQNEAQ, per germline. This CDR3 has 16 amino acids. CDR3 nucleotides: TGTGCCAGCAGCCTAAGGTCTGGGAGCTCCTACAATGAGCAGTTCTTC. Its translation is CASSLRSGSSYNEQFF.

The chain employs TRBV7-2 and TRBJ1-2; a possible D gene is TRBD1 (5 bases). Germline V gene data show CDR1 as SGHTA and CDR2 as FQGNSA. V was pared by 5 bases and J by 4 bases, with 17 bases between. The CDR3 extends over 15 amino acids. CDR3 coding DNA: TGTGCCAGCAGCCTAAGAGGTGGGGGGTCCTATGGCTACACCTTC. It specifies CASSLRGGGSYGYTF.

The chain couples TRBV5-4 to TRBJ2-5, with 10 bases fitting TRBD1. Germline V lookup: CDR1 SGHNT, CDR2 YYREEE (reference sequence). V lost 4 bases to trimming and J lost 2 bases; unmatched junction nucleotides: 2. This CDR3 contains 14 residues. CDR3 in amino acids: CASSVDRGQETQYF. As DNA, the CDR3 is TGTGCCAGCAGCGTGGACAGGGGGCAAGAGACCCAGTACTTC.

V usage is TRBV19 and J usage is TRBJ1-5; a possible D gene is TRBD1 (6 bases). Between the trimmed V and J ends, which lost 4 bases and 5 bases, there was a span of 9 bases. CDR1 and CDR2 from the germline V gene are LNHDA and SQIVND (reference sequence). This CDR3 has 13 amino acids. CDR3 loop: CASSRGGHQPQHF. The DNA for the CDR3 is TGTGCCAGTAGTAGGGGGGGCCATCAGCCCCAGCATTTT. The whole variable domain, remainder taken from reference TRBV19 and TRBJ1-5, is DGGITQSPKYLFRKEGQNVTLSCEQNLNHDAMYWYRQDPGQGLRLIYYSQIVNDFQKGDIAEGYSVSREKKESFPLTVTSAQKNPTAFYLCASSRGGHQPQHFGDGTRLSIL.

V and J are TRBV18 and TRBJ2-5, with D maybe TRBD1 (6 bases). The CDR3 has 15 amino acids. Germline CDR1 KGHSH, CDR2 LQKENI. V lost 1 base, J lost 5 bases, and 14 bases lay in between. The DNA for the CDR3 is TGTGCCAGCTCACCACTGACTTCTAGGGGGGAGACCCAGTACTTC. This sequence encodes CASSPLTSRGETQYF. The whole variable domain, remainder taken from reference TRBV18 and TRBJ2-5, is NAGVMQNPRHLVRRRGQEARLRCSPMKGHSHVYWYRQLPEEGLKFMVYLQKENIIDESGMPKERFSAEFPKEGPSILRIQQVVRGDSAAYFCASSPLTSRGETQYFGPGTRLLVL.

This clone was detected many times. The chain carries TRBV7-2 and TRBJ1-2, with a tentative D call TRBD1 (6 bases). The germline V and J ends were trimmed by 6 bases and 7 bases, with 15 bases remaining between them. CDR3 length equals 13 residues. Germline V gene data show CDR1 as SGHTA and CDR2 as FQGNSA. CDR3 sequence reads: CASSPEKQGGYTF. The CDR3 DNA is TGTGCCAGCAGTCCCGAAAAACAGGGTGGCTACACCTTC.

This clone was seen only once. The genes are TRBV6-1 and TRBJ2-7, with TRBD2 matching over 11 bases. Germline CDR1 and CDR2: MNHNS and SASEGT. The CDR3 covers 16 residues. After removal of 4 bases from V and 0 bases from J, the junction contained 5 bases not matched to a gene. The CDR3 is CASSVVAGGSSYEQYV. CDR3 DNA: TGTGCCAGCAGTGTTGTAGCGGGGGGGAGCTCCTACGAGCAGTACGTC.

The rearrangement joins TRBV5-1 to TRBJ1-5; unclear D gene. The V gene's germline CDR1 is SGHRS and CDR2 YFSETQ. This CDR3 comprises 15 residues. V was trimmed by 2 bases and J by 6 bases, leaving 15 bases between them. The CDR3, as DNA: TGCGCCAGCAGCTTCGACGGCCTGCGGGGTCAGCCCCAGCATTTT. Translation: CASSFDGLRGQPQHF.

The chain links TRBV19 to TRBJ2-2; 14 nucleotides match TRBD2. CDR3 length: 15 amino acids. Germline lookup yields CDR1 LNHDA and CDR2 SQIVND (reference sequence). Trimming removed 10 bases from V and 7 bases from J; junction bases left unmatched: 8. The CDR3 loop reads CATSTSGRAGGELFF. CDR3 nucleotides: TGTGCCACCTCGACTAGCGGGAGGGCCGGCGGGGAGCTGTTTTTT. Looking up the rest from reference TRBV19 and TRBJ2-2 gives the full variable domain: DGGITQSPKYLFRKEGQNVTLSCEQNLNHDAMYWYRQDPGQGLRLIYYSQIVNDFQKGDIAEGYSVSREKKESFPLTVTSAQKNPTAFYLCATSTSGRAGGELFFGEGSRLTVL.

The chain couples TRBV19 to TRBJ1-2; unclear D gene. Between the trimmed V and J ends, which lost 5 bases and 2 bases, there was a span of 9 bases. The CDR3 length is 13 residues. The V gene's germline CDR1 is LNHDA and CDR2 SQIVND (reference sequence). The CDR3 DNA sequence: TGTGCCAGTAGTGGAGGCAGAAACTATGGCTACACCTTC. Amino acid sequence: CASSGGRNYGYTF.

The chain is built from TRBV5-4 and TRBJ2-7; 10 nucleotides match TRBD2. CDR1 and CDR2 from the germline V gene are SGHNT and YYREEE (reference sequence). Trimming at V came to 4 bases and at J to 7 bases, leaving 20 bases not matched to a gene. The CDR3 spans 18 residues. This CDR3 reads CASSPRSGSGRPAGEQYF. CDR3 bases: TGTGCCAGCAGCCCCCGGAGCGGTAGCGGGAGGCCCGCGGGAGAGCAGTACTTC.

The chain joins TRBV6-5 to TRBJ1-5, with TRBD1 matching over 7 bases. V shed 8 bases and J 6 bases; nucleotides not matched to a gene: 4. Germline values: CDR1 MNHEY, CDR2 SVGAGI. The CDR3 totals 12 residues. This CDR3 is CASDRDGQPQHF. The CDR3 coding sequence is TGTGCCAGCGACAGGGATGGTCAGCCCCAGCATTTT.

The count of this clone is one. The rearrangement links TRBV7-2 to TRBJ2-7; 8 bases are a match to TRBD2. V dropped 4 bases and J dropped 4; count of bases not matched to a gene: 6. This CDR3 comprises 14 residues. The V gene's germline CDR1 is SGHTA and CDR2 FQGNSA. The chain's CDR3 is CASSSGASGYEQYF. The CDR3 nucleotides are TGTGCCAGCAGCTCTGGGGCTAGCGGGTACGAGCAGTACTTC.